Listed here is a single TCR beta chain. Its target is unknown. This CDR3 is 11 amino acids long. The ends were cut back, 2 bases at V and 5 bases at J, with 4 bases in the middle. CDR1 is GTSNPN, CDR2 SVGIG, per germline (reference sequence). Primers for the PCR totalled 60 Vbeta and 13 Jbeta. Per the study methods: It was a later analysis that counted tens of millions of unique TCR beta chains, of which some 10 million were shared. Generated by immunoSEQ multiplex PCR, the TCRdb table keeps only in-frame clones and is missing some. The V and J calls and the clone size are those of that table, but D and trimming were determined from the DNA. The data contain approximately 100,000 clones, approximately 82% of them seen just once; the ten biggest clones take up more than 0.95%. The data were obtained in a study of cytomegalovirus exposure and HLA in healthy donors. General study findings and limits: Researchers had no immune exposure information except CMV serostatus available. Accurate HLA-A and HLA-B prediction from TCR beta sequences was reported for most subjects. There were reportedly fewer N-insertions in an Asian-associated ancestry cluster than the roughly 670-donor mean, in a later analysis.

The TCR comes from a woman aged 18-29 years in good health and CMV-seronegative. V usage is TRBV30 and J usage is TRBJ2-1; unclear D gene. The material sequenced was PBMCs. The DNA of the CDR3 is TGTGCCTGGAGTCTAAACAATGAGCAGTTCTTC. Translation gives CAWSLNNEQFF.